This is a list of T cell receptor beta chains from one sample in a study of blood T cells in healthy people across ages. Each CDR3 protein is one row after TCRdb ran MiXCR on the 5' RACE reads. The sample gives about 770,000 distinct CDR3 sequences, under 45% of which show up once; roughly 19% is in the top ten. The sample was blood. These receptors were collected from a man aged 55 to 69 in good health. Each CDR3 is given with its conserved first and last residue. Fields, in order: clone size, D gene, V gene, J gene, CDR3 DNA, CDR3 protein. The D gene is left open where the match is weak. The size of a clone is reported for some rows only, either as once, few or many, or as a class for expanded clones.

few	NA	TRBV2	TRBJ2-2	TGTGCCAGCAGTGGAGACACGGGCACCGGGGAGCTGTTTTTT	CASSGDTGTGELFF
few	TRBD2	TRBV4-3	TRBJ2-3	TGCGCCAGCAGCCATGCCGGGACTAGCAGGGATACGCAGTATTTT	CASSHAGTSRDTQYF
NA	TRBD1	TRBV4-1	TRBJ2-3	TGCGCCAGCAGCCAAGATGTACCGGACAGGGGCCTATCAGATACGCAGTATTTT	CASSQDVPDRGLSDTQYF
NA	NA	TRBV20-1	TRBJ2-3	TGCAGTGCTAGTCAGCCCACAGATACGCGGTATTTT	CSASQPTDTRYF
NA	TRBD2	TRBV6-6	TRBJ2-3	TGTGCCAGCAGTTACGGTACCGGACTAGCGGATACGCAGTATTTT	CASSYGTGLADTQYF
few	NA	TRBV29-1	TRBJ1-1	TGCAGCGTTGACCTAGGTAGGACTGAAGCTTTCTTT	CSVDLGRTEAFF
NA	NA	TRBV20-1	TRBJ2-7	TGCAGTGCTAGAGCTCTCGGGGGGCAGTACTTC	CSARALGGQYF
few	NA	TRBV7-9	TRBJ2-5	TGTGCCAGCAGCCCGGGACCTAAAGAGACCCAGTACTTC	CASSPGPKETQYF
few	TRBD1	TRBV14	TRBJ2-7	TGTGCCAGCAGCCGACCCGGGACAGGGGCCTACGAGCAGTACTTC	CASSRPGTGAYEQYF
NA	NA	TRBV20-1	TRBJ2-4	TGCAGTATCCCTAGGGGACCCAAAGGAGGGAACATTCAGTACTTC	CSIPRGPKGGNIQYF
NA	TRBD1	TRBV20-1	TRBJ1-1	TGCAGTGCTAGAGATGGCAACAGGGGGCGAGAAGCTTTCTTT	CSARDGNRGREAFF
few	TRBD1	TRBV20-1	TRBJ1-4	TGCAGTGCCTTGACAGGGGGCTCAACTAATGAAAAACTGTTTTTT	CSALTGGSTNEKLFF
many	NA	TRBV6-2/TRBV6-3	TRBJ2-6	TGTGCCAGCAGTTACAACTCTGGGGCCAACGTCCTGACTTTC	CASSYNSGANVLTF
NA	NA	TRBV14	TRBJ1-1	TGTGCCAGCAGCCAACTACAGGGAAAAGCCACTGAAGCTTTCTTT	CASSQLQGKATEAFF
NA	NA	TRBV6-2/TRBV6-3	TRBJ2-1	TGTGCCAGCAGCAGACTATCCTACAATGAGCAGTTCTTC	CASSRLSYNEQFF
NA	NA	TRBV15	TRBJ1-2	TGTGCCACCAGACCCAGGACACACTTAAGCGGCTACACCTTC	CATRPRTHLSGYTF
few	TRBD2	TRBV5-1	TRBJ2-1	TGCGCCAGCAGCTTGTTAACTAGCGGGGGGGCTTCTAATGAGCAGTTCTTC	CASSLLTSGGASNEQFF
NA	TRBD1	TRBV20-1	TRBJ2-1	TGCAGTGCGCCCAGGGGGTCCTACAATGAGCAGTTCTTC	CSAPRGSYNEQFF
many	TRBD1	TRBV6-2/TRBV6-3	TRBJ2-7	TGTGCCAGCAGTTGGGACAGGTCCTACGAGCAGTACTTC	CASSWDRSYEQYF
NA	TRBD2	TRBV20-1	TRBJ2-3	TGCAGTGCTAGAGCCGGACTAGCGGGACCTCGCACAGATACGCAGTATTTT	CSARAGLAGPRTDTQYF
few	TRBD1	TRBV29-1	TRBJ1-1	TGCAGCGACGGACAGGCCGGCCTGAACACTGAAGCTTTCTTT	CSDGQAGLNTEAFF
NA	NA	TRBV5-5	TRBJ2-2	TGTGCCAACAGCTTGGCCTTATTCAACGGGGAGCTGTTTTTT	CANSLALFNGELFF
NA	TRBD2	TRBV20-1	TRBJ2-1	TGCAGTGCTAGAGTGGGCGGGGGCTCCTACAATGAGCAGTTCTTC	CSARVGGGSYNEQFF
NA	NA	TRBV7-2	TRBJ1-5	TGTGCCAGCAGGCCAGGGGTTTATAGCAATCAGCCCCAGCATTTT	CASRPGVYSNQPQHF
few	NA	TRBV11-3	TRBJ2-1	TGTGCCAGCAGCTTACAACCCACGGGCTACAATGAGCAGTTCTTC	CASSLQPTGYNEQFF
NA	NA	TRBV29-1	TRBJ1-1	TGCAGCTCCTCCTTCCAGGGGAAGGGCACTGAAGCTTTCTTT	CSSSFQGKGTEAFF
few	NA	TRBV6-2/TRBV6-3	TRBJ2-5	TGTGCCAGCAACAACGGGCCAACCCAGTACTTC	CASNNGPTQYF
few	NA	TRBV20-1	TRBJ2-7	TGCAGTGCTAGAGATGTCCAGGGGCGATCCTACGAGCAGTACTTC	CSARDVQGRSYEQYF
few	TRBD1	TRBV27	TRBJ2-7	TGTGCCAGCAGTCGCTACAGGGGCGAATCCTACGAGCAGTACTTC	CASSRYRGESYEQYF
few	NA	TRBV7-2	TRBJ2-7	TGTGCCAGCAGCTTAACACCGGGGGAGCAGTACTTC	CASSLTPGEQYF
NA	NA	TRBV7-8	TRBJ2-3	TGTGCCAGCAGCCCGGGTACTAACGGCGATACGCAGTATTTT	CASSPGTNGDTQYF
NA	NA	TRBV20-1	TRBJ2-7	TGCAGTGCTAGAGATCCATCCCGGACTGACTACGAGCAGTACTTC	CSARDPSRTDYEQYF
many	NA	TRBV20-1	TRBJ2-5	TGCAGTGCTAACGAGGAACAAGAGACCCAGTACTTC	CSANEEQETQYF
NA	NA	TRBV12-3/TRBV12-4	TRBJ2-4	TGTGCCAGCAGTCCTAACTCGGGGGGCTGGTCAGACATTCAGTACTTC	CASSPNSGGWSDIQYF
few	NA	TRBV4-3	TRBJ1-6	TGCGCCAGCAGCCAAGAAGAGGGTATAGGTTCACCCCTCCACTTT	CASSQEEGIGSPLHF
NA	TRBD2	TRBV5-1	TRBJ2-5	TGCGCCAGCAGCTCCCTTTCGAGCGGGGGGGCGGAGACCCAGTACTTC	CASSSLSSGGAETQYF
NA	NA	TRBV12-3/TRBV12-4	TRBJ2-1	TGTGCCAGCACCCTGGACAGACACAATGAGCAGTTCTTC	CASTLDRHNEQFF
NA	NA	TRBV20-1	TRBJ2-7	TGCAGTGCCCTCACCCACGGGGTCTTTTCCTACAATGAGCAGTACTTC	CSALTHGVFSYNEQYF
NA	TRBD1	TRBV14	TRBJ2-7	TGTGCCACCCCAGGGCAGGGGGCGCGTGAGCAGTACTTC	CATPGQGAREQYF
few	NA	TRBV4-3	TRBJ1-1	TGCGCCAGCAGCCCTGGACGCCCGAACACTGAAGCTTTCTTT	CASSPGRPNTEAFF
NA	TRBD1	TRBV7-2	TRBJ2-7	TGTGCCAGCGGCTGGGACAGGAGCTCCTACGAGCAGTACTTC	CASGWDRSSYEQYF
few	NA	TRBV7-2	TRBJ2-7	TGTGCCAGCAGCTTCGGGACCGCCTACTACGAGCAGTACTTC	CASSFGTAYYEQYF
NA	NA	TRBV9	TRBJ2-2	TGTGCCAGCAGCGCGGTGTCAGGGAACACCGGGGAGCTGTTTTTT	CASSAVSGNTGELFF